The present TCR beta chain was sequenced within a study of CD8 T cells in ankylosing spondylitis. The study's findings and limits: Matched ankylosing spondylitis synovial fluid reportedly contained a significantly enriched population of disease-linked clones. The study identified a TCR beta motif of under ten highly homologous variants that appeared characteristic of ankylosing spondylitis blood. Past studies reported some motif variants in reactive arthritis synovial fluid and blood. Peripheral blood samples showed relatively rare disease-linked clones, and these clones were CD8+.

Regarding this clonotype: What it recognizes is unknown.

As the method for making TCR beta libraries, quantitative 5'-RACE with molecular barcodes was used. TCRdb redid the calling of the 5' RACE reads with MiXCR, one entry per CDR3 protein. The table has hundreds of thousands of distinct CDR3 sequences, 25% to 30% seen once. V shed 0 bases and J shed 5 bases, with 13 bases lying between them. The CDR3 has 14 residues. Germline lookup yields CDR1 DFQATT and CDR2 SNEGSKA (reference sequence). The chain has TRBV20-1 and TRBJ2-5, with unresolved D. Sequenced: blood, either unsorted or a sorted T cell fraction (not recorded which). This TCR came from a male donor with ankylosing spondylitis. The CDR3 region is CSARDPPMGETQYF. CDR3 DNA sequence: TGCAGTGCTAGAGATCCGCCAATGGGGGAGACCCAGTACTTC.